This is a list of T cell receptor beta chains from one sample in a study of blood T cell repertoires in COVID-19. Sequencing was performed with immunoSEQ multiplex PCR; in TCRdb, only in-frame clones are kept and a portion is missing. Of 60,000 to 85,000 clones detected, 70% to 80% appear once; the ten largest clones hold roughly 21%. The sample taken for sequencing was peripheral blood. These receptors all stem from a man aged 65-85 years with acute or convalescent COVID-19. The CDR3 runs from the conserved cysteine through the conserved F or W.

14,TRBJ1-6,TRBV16,CASSQPSIPGPLHF
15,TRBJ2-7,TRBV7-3,CASSLDGLVAYEQYF
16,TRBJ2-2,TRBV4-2,CASTTSTGGDTGELFF
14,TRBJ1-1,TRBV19,CASSIGQGNTEAFF
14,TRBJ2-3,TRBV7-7,CASSLGTRPNTQYF
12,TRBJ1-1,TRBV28,CASTRTGPEAFF
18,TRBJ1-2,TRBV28,CASSSGGWGPTRNYGYTF
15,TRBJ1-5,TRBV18,CASSPDRGSGQPQHF
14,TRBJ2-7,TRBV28,CASTFYSPPYEQYF
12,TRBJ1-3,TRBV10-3,CAIHSSGNTIYF
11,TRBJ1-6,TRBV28,CASTLGGTLHF
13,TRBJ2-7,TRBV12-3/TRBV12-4,CASRQDRGHEQYF
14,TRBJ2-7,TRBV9,CASSVGGGTHEQYF
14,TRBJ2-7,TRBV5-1,CASSRTGLSYEQYF
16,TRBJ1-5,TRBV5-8,CASSLPQGSSNQPQHF
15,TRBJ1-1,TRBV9,CASSSRGTVNTEAFF
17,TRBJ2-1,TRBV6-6,CASSRRGGSVVYNEQFF
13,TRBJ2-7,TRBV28,CASSTSSYYEQYF
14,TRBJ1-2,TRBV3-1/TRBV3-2,CASSQAGQSYGYTF
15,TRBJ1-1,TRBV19,CASSITGGLSTEAFF
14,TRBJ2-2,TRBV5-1,CASRTSGNTGELFF
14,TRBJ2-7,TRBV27,CASSFDRGRNEQYF
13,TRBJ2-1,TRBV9,CASTPQWSNEQFF
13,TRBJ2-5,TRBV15,CATSSQQTETQYF
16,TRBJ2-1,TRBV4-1,CASSQDPSGRRNEQFF
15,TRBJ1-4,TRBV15,CATSRQVGGNEKLFF